The text below deals with one TCR beta chain. This clone has only a few counts. What antigen it recognizes has not been identified. No per-base quality is available; no much larger clone lies one base away. The data stem from a study of cytomegalovirus exposure and HLA in healthy donors (TCRdb year 2017). Study-wide context: According to an earlier analysis of around 600 of the donors, some 180 million T cells yielded over 90 million unique TCR beta sequences and less than 300 Gb of sequence data. Class I and class II HLA loci were covered by the typing at four-digit resolution. An early release that covered 640 HLA-typed donors contained 250 to 350 gigabases of sequencing data and 85 million to 100 million unique TCR sequences. Roughly five DR-DQ haplotypes were handled as single units for association and clustering, since linkage in the cohort was strong. In addition to the first cohort of 666 subjects, a separate validation cohort of about 120 different subjects was used. Alongside the repertoire data, information on donor age, sex, ethnicity and CMV serostatus was compiled. A later genetic analysis used genome-wide SNP genotypes for about 65% of the roughly 670 donors, treating that subset as a discovery cohort. Rather than using new phenotypic data, the later analysis identified candidate immune exposures from TCR beta sequences and from how often those sequences occurred across donors. The study combined high-throughput TCR immunosequencing, statistical association of individual TCRs with disease status, and machine learning to predict cytomegalovirus infection status. Typing coverage differed by locus: A, B, C, DRB1 and DQB1 were typed in roughly 629-630 donors, DQA1 in about 510, DPA1 in 600 to 610, and DPB1 in just under 480. The study was designed to test whether signatures of past pathogen exposure could be identified by cataloging public T cell receptors. Across 300 to 400 genotyped donors of the cohort, an average of approximately 200,000 unique TCR beta nucleotide sequences per donor were sequenced, and around 20% of those sequences were non-productive. In a later analysis, previously published TCR beta repertoires from several hundred donors were re-analyzed and high-resolution HLA genotyping was added so that TCR occurrence patterns could be studied. An earlier analysis of several hundred of the donors used high-throughput TCR beta sequencing to judge whether each TCR beta V gene segment behaved as functional or pseudogenic. All discovery cohort repertoires had been generated on a single sequencing platform. The T cell repertoires of 666 subjects were profiled by immunosequencing and related to cytomegalovirus serostatus. Among the roughly 390 genotyped donors, about 83% belonged to the genetic ancestry cluster associated with self-reported Caucasian donors.

What the authors observed across the whole study: According to a later analysis, most CMV-associated TCR beta chains appeared to be HLA-restricted, and the HLA associations seemed to be driven largely by CMV exposure. According to a later analysis, TCR association rates differed among HLA loci, with DRB1 alleles showing the most associated TCRs and HLA-C alleles showing the fewest. The sequencing pipeline was judged likely to have produced a cluster of highly shared sequence variants as a technical artifact. While some public TCRs were present in many individuals, most TCR sequences turned up only very rarely across donors. A few of the identified cytomegalovirus-associated TCR beta chains were confirmed in vitro to be specific for cytomegalovirus antigens. The authors suggested that the approach could potentially be generalized to other disease states and immunological phenotypes. Compared with equally common non-associated chains, HLA-associated TCR beta chains in a later analysis were more clonally expanded and had lower generation probabilities. Only TCR beta chains were sequenced in this cohort, and the absence of alpha or paired-chain data limited detectable features. Some IMGT-functional V segments, including TRBV6-2 and TRBV6-3, could not be distinguished by the 87-base-pair reads and were therefore excluded. Because HLA typing was missing for some donors at each locus, association tests included only the typed subset. Correlated functional status among segregating V segments might reflect linkage disequilibrium, but an unknown experimental factor could not be ruled out. A later analysis associated 16,951 TCR beta sequences with specific HLA alleles at a false discovery rate of 0.05. Sequencing depth was assumed to be roughly uniform across donors in the presence/absence analyses, though that assumption may not hold. The only immune exposure information available for the cohort was CMV serostatus. Compared with the approximately 710-donor mean, donors in an Asian-associated ancestry cluster had fewer N-insertions in productive TCRs, according to a later genetic analysis. In an earlier analysis of 450 to 750 of the donors, most TCR beta V segments appeared in productive rearrangements about 87% or about 30% of the time, broadly matching IMGT annotations. When HLA alleles, especially DR and DQ, strongly co-occurred, TCR associations were difficult to assign to individual alleles. A total of 150 or so TCR beta chains were listed by the study as associated with cytomegalovirus. In a later genetic analysis, a missense DCLRE1C variant was associated with V-gene and J-gene trimming of TCR beta chains, and the association was replicated in an independent cohort. In a later analysis, several top co-occurrence clusters were reported to appear linked to parvovirus B19, influenza, CMV and Epstein-Barr virus. A further reported finding was that TCR beta sequences accurately predicted the HLA-A and HLA-B alleles for most subjects in the first cohort. Cytomegalovirus status was reported to be diagnosed by the classifier with high specificity and sensitivity in both the original and validation cohorts. Around 16 rarely observed V segments, including chromosome 9 orphons, were excluded from the earlier analysis of almost 600 of the donors because counts were too low.

The cohort was made up of 500 to 850 healthy bone marrow donors. At the time of sampling, every cohort member was nominally healthy, though immune exposures that went unrecorded were likely present. The donor was CMV seronegative and was included in the group of a few hundred seronegative cohort members. Each donor provided a peripheral blood sample, and peripheral blood mononuclear cells were used for TCR beta sequencing. Genomic DNA extraction from the blood cell samples was performed with the Qiagen DNeasy Blood Extraction Kit. Receptors were amplified or captured by the immunoSEQ multiplex PCR assay. The multiplex PCR relied on a mix of 60 forward primers for TCR Vbeta segments and 13 reverse primers for TCR Jbeta segments. Amplification of the CDR3 region of rearranged TCR beta genes was performed with a multiplex PCR assay on genomic DNA. Amplified TCR beta libraries were sequenced as 87-base-pair reads on the Illumina HiSeq System. As for the original processing: A later analysis tallied 80 million to 95 million unique TCR beta chains across the 666 repertoires, and about 10 million of those chains were shared by two or more donors. Raw reads were error-corrected and collapsed into unique sequences by a nearest-neighbor algorithm in which closely related sequences were merged to remove PCR and sequencing errors. V, D and J gene segments were assigned by aligning CDR3 sequences to IMGT reference sequences. For a sequence to be retained, a match of at least six nucleotides was required to both a V gene segment and a J gene segment. Rearrangements were classified as productive when the CDR3 lacked stop codons and remained in frame with V and J, and all other rearrangements were classified as non-productive. CDR3 was defined according to IMGT convention as the region running from the second conserved V-encoded cysteine to the conserved J-encoded phenylalanine. Sequences without an unambiguous match to a single V gene segment were excluded from the earlier analysis of several hundred of the donors. In an earlier analysis of approximately 550 of the donors, V segments were called functional above 56.7% productive rearrangements and were called segregating when the between-donor standard deviation exceeded 5%. A statistical classification framework was developed to diagnose cytomegalovirus status using the catalog of TCR beta chain sequences. In a later analysis, V and J genes were assigned by comparing TCR nucleotide sequences against IMGT/GENE-DB human TR gene sequences. Using the TCRdist pipeline, a later analysis assigned CDR3 sequences along with most-parsimonious VDJ recombination scenarios. A later analysis defined each TCR beta chain by its CDR3 amino acid sequence plus V-gene family, and excluded reads lacking a unique V-gene family. To address suspected cross-contamination and a sequencing artifact, a later analysis removed around 600 highly shared, low-generation-probability nucleotide sequences. A later analysis calculated a clonal expansion index for each public chain from normalized within-repertoire ranks of inferred template counts. In a later analysis, generation probabilities were computed with a VDJ recombination model fitted to out-of-frame rearrangements, and the resulting probabilities were checked against IGoR. In a later analysis, TCR-TCR, TCR-HLA and TCR-CMV co-occurrence was scored with hypergeometric tests, and a repertoire-size bias correction was applied to TCR pairs. To estimate false discovery rates, a later analysis permuted the HLA or CMV assignments 20 times. A later analysis grouped co-occurring TCRs with DBSCAN, adding TCRdist sequence similarity when clustering within HLA-allele-positive subsets. Repertoires with fewer than 30,000 or more than 120,000 public chains, plus five repertoires with anomalous nucleotide sharing, were excluded from co-occurrence clustering. Held by TCRdb, this immuneACCESS table contains in-frame sequences only and omits some clones. Under half of the omission traces to an unresolved V gene where checked; the cause of the rest is unknown. The DNA gave D and trimming, while V, J and clone size come from that table. The sample yields 250,000 to 350,000 clones; approximately 80% were counted once. The ten largest clones represent about 0.28% of the sample.

Measured from the cysteine to the phenylalanine, the CDR3 is 15 residues long. Only the CDR3 DNA stays, 45 bases, in frame from base 1. The V end loses 8 bases and the J end loses 0 bases, and a stretch of 15 bases separates them. Looking up the germline V gene yields CDR1 MNHNS and CDR2 SASEGT. Input material: PBMCs. The chain couples TRBV6-1 to TRBJ2-3; a weak D assignment points to TRBD1 (6 bases agree). The receptor was derived from a girl aged 2 to 9 in good health and CMV-seronegative. The nucleotide sequence reads as follows: TGTGCCAGCCAGGAAGGGGGTCACAGCACAGATACGCAGTATTTT. The resulting protein is CASQEGGHSTDTQYF.